Presented here are 2 T cell receptor beta chains from one specimen sequenced in a study of beta chain features in type 1 diabetes. Notes on the study in general: Type 1 diabetes patients had TCRB CDR3s that were shorter (moderately but significantly so) in all four CD4+ subsets.

Of the isolated RNA, all was reverse transcribed, and so the sequenced material was expressed TCRB transcripts. Profiled with immunoSEQ multiplex PCR; TCRdb holds only in-frame clones, not every one. The table has around 310,000 clones, roughly 14% seen once. No antigen is known for these receptors. Sequenced input: naive CD4+ T cells from blood. Receptors originate from a woman aged 18 to 35 with type 1 diabetes.

The chain employs TRBV7-2 and TRBJ2-6, with a weak D call TRBD1 (6 bases). Germline lookup yields CDR1 SGHTA and CDR2 FQGNSA. CDR3 length equals 15 residues. V dropped 5 bases and J dropped 4 bases, with 12 bases sitting between them. CDR3 protein: CASSARGGGANVLTF. As DNA, the CDR3 is TGTGCCAGCAGCGCCAGGGGTGGAGGGGCCAACGTCCTGACTTTC.

This clone has more than one count but fewer than ten. The chain recombines TRBV10-3 with TRBJ2-7, with D possibly TRBD1 on 6 matching bases. The germline gives CDR1 ENHRY, CDR2 SYGVKD. V was clipped by 1 base and J by 9 bases, with 10 bases between them. The CDR3 covers 12 residues. Written as DNA, the CDR3 is TGTGCCATCAGTGAGTTTGGGGGCGGGCAGTACGTC. Translating gives CAISEFGGGQYV.